These 31 T cell receptor beta chains were sequenced from one sample in a study of T-cell memory formation after mild COVID-19. TCRdb re-analysed the 5' RACE reads in MiXCR, keeping a single row per CDR3 protein. The sample lists about 55,000 distinct CDR3 sequences, around a tenth occurring once. The sequencing input was PBMCs or a T cell subset sorted from them (not recorded which). All receptors derive from a man younger than 35 who had mild COVID-19 (a few samples of this study predate the infection). Cell type and time point are not known.

J is TRBJ2-2 and V is TRBV5-1, with TRBD2 as a possible D gene (5 bases). V lost 4 bases and J 0 bases, leaving 7 bases between the germline ends. Germline lookup yields CDR1 SGHRS and CDR2 YFSETQ. The CDR3 runs 14 residues. Here the CDR3 reads CASSTGANTGELFF. CDR3 sequence (DNA): TGCGCCAGCAGCACCGGGGCGAACACCGGGGAGCTGTTTTTT.

This clonotype came up a few times. J is TRBJ1-6 and V is TRBV5-4; D call uncertain. This CDR3 is 12 amino acids long. The V and J ends lost 1 base and 11 bases respectively, with 7 bases between them. Germline loops: CDR1 SGHNT, CDR2 YYREEE (reference sequence). CDR3 in DNA: TGTGCCAGCAGCTTGAGAGACACACCCCTCCACTTT. Residues: CASSLRDTPLHF.

The chain joins TRBV10-3 to TRBJ1-3; no clear D gene. The CDR3 length is 13 residues. Germline V lookup: CDR1 ENHRY, CDR2 SYGVKD. V was clipped by 8 bases and J by 4 bases, with 12 bases between them. The CDR3 DNA reads TGTGCCATCCCTTGGGAGGCGGGAAACACCATATATTTT. This encodes CAIPWEAGNTIYF.

At least ten counts were recorded for this clonotype. The CDR3 DNA reads TGTGCCAGCAGCGTAGCAGGGAACACCGGGGAGCTGTTTTTT. Its translation is CASSVAGNTGELFF. The chain is built from TRBV9 and TRBJ2-2, with no clear D. CDR1 is SGDLS and CDR2 is YYNGEE in the germline V gene. There are 14 residues in the CDR3. V was shortened by 0 bases and J by 1 base, with 4 bases between the two germline ends.

This clonotype was detected ten times or more. The chain recombines TRBV21-1 with TRBJ2-7. TRBV21-1 is given as a pseudogene. CDR3 size: 9 residues. DNA of the CDR3: TGTGCCAGCAGCAAAGAGGATGGCGTC. Translating gives CASSKEDGV.

This clonotype was seen a few times. V and J are TRBV7-2 and TRBJ1-5; D possibly corresponds to TRBD1 (5 bases). This CDR3 has 16 amino acids. Trimming left V 5 bases short and J 2 bases short, with 16 bases between. Germline V CDR1 and CDR2: SGHTA, FQGNSA. The CDR3 DNA sequence: TGTGCCAGCAGCCCGGGGGGGGGTAGCGGCAATCAGCCCCAGCATTTT. Protein product: CASSPGGGSGNQPQHF.

Only a few counts were recorded for this clonotype. V gene TRBV7-9 combines with J gene TRBJ2-1; 9 positions match TRBD2. This CDR3 is built from 16 residues. J was trimmed by 4 bases and V by 6 bases; bases with no gene match: 10. Germline V gene data show CDR1 as SEHNR and CDR2 as FQNEAQ (reference sequence). This CDR3 reads CASSPRGRGGYNEQFF. As DNA, the CDR3 is TGTGCCAGCAGTCCCCGGGGGCGGGGGGGTTACAATGAGCAGTTCTTC.

The sample holds a few counts of this clonotype. The rearrangement links TRBV4-3 to TRBJ1-5, with D uncertain. Looked up from germline, CDR1 is LGHNA and CDR2 is YSLEER. The V and J ends lost 5 bases and 1 base respectively, with 6 bases between them. CDR3 length equals 13 residues. The CDR3 sequence: CASSERSNQPQHF. Here the CDR3 DNA reads TGCGCCAGCAGCGAACGAAGCAATCAGCCCCAGCATTTT.

This clonotype occurred a few times. The gene calls are TRBV28 and TRBJ2-3; D gene unclear. Germline CDR1 and CDR2: MDHEN and SYDVKM. The CDR3 sequence is 18 residues long. V lost 6 bases to trimming and J lost 0 bases, with 22 bases between them. The CDR3 bases are TGTGCCAGCAGGTCCTCGGGTTGGGGTTCGCCTAGCACAGATACGCAGTATTTT. The encoded protein is CASRSSGWGSPSTDTQYF.

This chain links TRBV10-3 with TRBJ1-2, with no clear D. Germline loops: CDR1 ENHRY, CDR2 SYGVKD. The CDR3 runs to 12 residues. V was pared by 11 bases and J by 2 bases, with 12 bases between. CDR3 sequence: CASSRENYGYTF. DNA of the CDR3: TGTGCCTCATCTCGAGAAAACTATGGCTACACCTTC.

There are a few counts of this clonotype. The rearrangement links TRBV15 to TRBJ2-1, with D tentatively TRBD1 (5 bases). The V gene lost 0 bases and the J gene lost 8 bases, with 14 bases spanning the gap. The CDR3 is made up of 15 amino acids. Looked up from germline, CDR1 is LNHNV and CDR2 is YYDKDF (reference sequence). The chain's CDR3 is CATSRDFGRAHEQFF. CDR3 bases: TGTGCCACCAGCAGAGATTTCGGCAGGGCCCATGAGCAGTTCTTC. Full variable domain (remainder filled in from reference TRBV15 and TRBJ2-1): DAMVIQNPRYQVTQFGKPVTLSCSQTLNHNVMYWYQQKSSQAPKLLFHYYDKDFNNEADTPDNFQSRRPNTSFCFLDIRSPGLGDTAMYLCATSRDFGRAHEQFFGPGTRLTVL.

This clonotype was counted a few times. V is TRBV2 and J is TRBJ2-5; TRBD1 matches 7 bases. The CDR3 has 11 residues. Looked up from germline, CDR1 is SNHLY and CDR2 is FYNNEI. The V segment lost 8 bases and the J segment 3 bases; nucleotides outside the gene matches: 0. DNA for the CDR3: TGTGCCAGCGACAGGGAAGAGACCCAGTACTTC. The encoded protein is CASDREETQYF.

This clonotype showed up just a few times. The V and J genes are TRBV7-8 and TRBJ1-5; the D is unclear. The CDR3 is 14 amino acids. V dropped 1 base and J dropped 4 bases, with 8 bases sitting between them. Germline V gene data show CDR1 as SGHVS and CDR2 as FQNEAQ. CDR3 nucleotides: TGTGCCAGCAGCTTAGGCAGCCGTAATCAGCCCCAGCATTTT. Protein sequence: CASSLGSRNQPQHF.

This clonotype was counted ten times or more. V usage is TRBV5-1 and J usage is TRBJ2-1, with D unclear. Germline V gene data show CDR1 as SGHRS and CDR2 as YFSETQ. The V end was cut by 4 bases, the J end by 6 bases, with 20 bases between. The CDR3 totals 16 residues. This CDR3 reads CASSPPGGKLTNEQFF. The CDR3 nucleotides read TGCGCCAGCAGCCCACCCGGTGGTAAGCTTACCAATGAGCAGTTCTTC.

This clonotype was observed a handful of times. The genes are TRBV20-1 and TRBJ2-5, with D possibly called TRBD1 or TRBD2 (6 bases each). The CDR3 is 14 amino acids. The V end lost 0 bases, the J end lost 5 bases, and 13 bases lay between the germline ends. Germline V gene data show CDR1 as DFQATT and CDR2 as SNEGSKA (reference sequence). CDR3 region: CSARDPGASETQYF. DNA of the CDR3: TGCAGTGCTAGAGATCCGGGGGCCTCGGAGACCCAGTACTTC.

This clonotype turned up a few times. This chain links TRBV15 with TRBJ1-1; TRBD1 is a possible D gene (6 bases). The CDR3 totals 14 residues. The germline V gene has CDR1 LNHNV and CDR2 YYDKDF (reference sequence). Trimming pared 3 bases from V and 4 bases from J, leaving 12 bases between. CDR3 region: CATSSNIGGTEAFF. The CDR3 DNA reads as TGTGCCACCAGCAGTAACATAGGGGGCACTGAAGCTTTCTTT.

This clonotype was counted a few times. This chain joins TRBV7-3 and TRBJ2-2, with D uncertain. Germline V lookup: CDR1 SGHTA, CDR2 FQGTGA. V was shortened by 6 bases and J by 7 bases, with 18 bases between the two germline ends. This CDR3 has 15 residues. CDR3 in DNA: TGTGCCAGCAGATTAGGGTTTTCTCGGAACGGGGAGCTGTTTTTT. Translated: CASRLGFSRNGELFF.

This clonotype was counted only a few times. The chain carries TRBV20-1 and TRBJ2-5; no firm D call. The CDR3 totals 13 residues. V shed 0 bases and J shed 7 bases, with 12 bases lying between them. From germline, CDR1 is DFQATT and CDR2 SNEGSKA (reference sequence). The CDR3 spells CSARDLELGTQYF. CDR3 DNA sequence: TGCAGTGCTAGAGACCTAGAATTGGGGACCCAGTACTTC.

This clonotype was counted ten times or more. This chain connects TRBV5-1 to TRBJ2-7, with 10 nucleotides matching TRBD2. Germline V gene sequence: CDR1 SGHRS, CDR2 YFSETQ. This CDR3 contains 14 residues. V shed 0 bases, J shed 8 bases, and the junction held 5 bases outside the gene matches. Written as DNA, the CDR3 is TGCGCCAGCAGCTTGGAATTAGCGGGGGGAAAGCAGTACGTC. Translated: CASSLELAGGKQYV.

The chain joins TRBV12-3 or TRBV12-4 to TRBJ1-4; D gene uncertain. The germline V and J ends were trimmed by 6 bases and 0 bases, with 11 bases remaining between them. The CDR3 runs to 15 residues. The CDR3 here is CASRGSGPTNEKLFF. CDR3 bases: TGTGCCAGCAGGGGCTCGGGCCCAACTAATGAAAAACTGTTTTTT.

Many counts were recorded for this clonotype. The chain recombines TRBV5-1 with TRBJ2-5, with 7 bases identical to TRBD1. In germline, CDR1 is SGHRS, CDR2 YFSETQ. V trimming: 0 bases; J trimming: 4 bases; junction bases outside the gene matches: 6. The CDR3 is made up of 15 amino acids. This chain's CDR3 is CASSLAPGGSETQYF. Written as DNA, the CDR3 is TGCGCCAGCAGCTTGGCGCCAGGGGGATCAGAGACCCAGTACTTC. The full variable domain, with the rest looked up from reference TRBV5-1 and TRBJ2-5, is KAGVTQTPRYLIKTRGQQVTLSCSPISGHRSVSWYQQTPGQGLQFLFEYFSETQRNKGNFPGRFSGRQFSNSRSEMNVSTLELGDSALYLCASSLAPGGSETQYFGPGTRLLVL.

This clonotype appeared many times. The chain employs TRBV7-9 and TRBJ2-5; TRBD2 is a possible D gene (5 bases). CDR1 and CDR2 (germline): SEHNR, FQNEAQ (reference sequence). With 4 bases removed from V and 2 bases from J, the gap between germline ends came to 11 bases. This CDR3 contains 14 residues. The CDR3 DNA reads as TGTGCCAGCAGCTCACGGACGGGACAAGAGACCCAGTACTTC. Translated, it gives CASSSRTGQETQYF.

This clonotype was observed a handful of times. The rearrangement uses TRBV3-1 and TRBJ2-1, with a weak D call TRBD2 (6 bases). The CDR3 length is 15 residues. V lost 5 bases to trimming and J lost 1 base, with 12 bases between them. From germline, CDR1 is LGHDT and CDR2 YNNKEL (reference sequence). The CDR3 sequence: CASSGLAGSYNEQFF. In DNA form, the CDR3 reads TGTGCCAGCAGCGGGTTGGCGGGGTCCTACAATGAGCAGTTCTTC.

The CDR3 nucleotides are TGTGCCAGCAGCGTAAACCCCCTGCCAGCCCCCACCACAGATACGCAGTATTTT. It yields the protein CASSVNPLPAPTTDTQYF. J is TRBJ2-3 and V is TRBV9; no clear D. Trimming took off 1 base at V and 2 bases at J, with 20 bases between the two ends. Germline V gene lookup returns CDR1 SGDLS and CDR2 YYNGEE. The CDR3 spans 18 residues.

This sequence joins TRBV18 and TRBJ2-3; no clear D. Germline values: CDR1 KGHSH, CDR2 LQKENI. V was pared by 2 bases and J by 0 bases, with 9 bases between. The CDR3 contains 15 residues. The CDR3 coding sequence is TGTGCCAGCTCACCAGTGGCGGCTAGCACAGATACGCAGTATTTT. This sequence encodes CASSPVAASTDTQYF.

V is TRBV7-8 and J is TRBJ1-4; D not resolved. Germline-derived CDR1 and CDR2 are SGHVS and FQNEAQ. This CDR3 contains 13 residues. V gave up 5 bases and J gave up 3 bases, with 7 bases separating them. In nucleotides, the CDR3 is TGTGCCAGCAGCCCAGCCTCTAATGAAAAACTGTTTTTT. Its protein is CASSPASNEKLFF.

This clonotype was observed many times. This chain links TRBV5-1 with TRBJ2-3, with D possibly matching TRBD1 (6 bases). This CDR3 contains 14 residues. Germline CDR1 and CDR2: SGHRS and YFSETQ. Trimming removed 4 bases at V and 6 bases at J, with 15 bases between. In nucleotides, the CDR3 is TGCGCCAGCAGCCTGTGGGGGCCAGGGGATACGCAGTATTTT. This sequence encodes CASSLWGPGDTQYF.

The V gene is TRBV6-2 or TRBV6-3, the J gene TRBJ1-1; D unresolved. Deletions cut 6 bases from V and 1 base from J, with 9 bases between. Germline assignment: CDR1 MNHEY and CDR2 SVGEGT. The CDR3 has 13 residues. The CDR3 DNA reads as TGTGCCAGCAGGCGGACGGGGAACACTGAAGCTTTCTTT. It encodes CASRRTGNTEAFF.

The CDR3 loop reads CASRLTTEQYF. The DNA for the CDR3 is TGTGCCAGCAGACTTACCACCGAGCAGTACTTC. V usage is TRBV6-1 and J usage is TRBJ2-7; D is undetermined. The germline CDR1 and CDR2 sequences are MNHNS and SASEGT. The CDR3 is 11 amino acids. Trimming removed 6 bases at V and 6 bases at J, with 9 bases between.

The chain has TRBV7-9 and TRBJ1-2, with TRBD1 as a possible D gene (5 bases). The germline V gene encodes CDR1 SEHNR and CDR2 FQNEAQ (reference sequence). Trimming removed 3 bases at V and 9 bases at J, with 17 bases between. The length of the CDR3 is 14 residues. In nucleotides, the CDR3 is TGTGCCAGCAGCTTCCCCCTCGACAGTATGAGCTACACCTTC. This translates into CASSFPLDSMSYTF.

This clonotype was seen a few times. The rearrangement links TRBV7-9 to TRBJ1-1; TRBD1 aligns across 7 bases. V trimming: 2 bases; J trimming: 5 bases; junction bases outside the gene matches: 8. The CDR3 runs 15 residues. Looked up from germline, CDR1 is SEHNR and CDR2 is FQNEAQ (reference sequence). The CDR3 sequence: CASSLYRGVGTEAFF. DNA for the CDR3: TGTGCCAGCAGCTTATACAGGGGCGTTGGAACTGAAGCTTTCTTT. Looking up the rest from reference TRBV7-9 and TRBJ1-1 gives the full variable domain: DTGVSQNPRHKITKRGQNVTFRCDPISEHNRLYWYRQTLGQGPEFLTYFQNEAQLEKSRLLSDRFSAERPKGSFSTLEIQRTEQGDSAMYLCASSLYRGVGTEAFFGQGTRLTVV.